The 11 T cell receptor beta chains below were found in one sample sequenced in a study of blood T cells in healthy people across ages. With a J-beta primer mix and a sample-barcoded 5' primer, a second PCR ran about 7 to 12 cycles. One entry per CDR3 protein, called by TCRdb with MiXCR from the 5' RACE reads. The sample shows around 800,000 distinct CDR3 sequences, about 45% of them seen only once. Material for sequencing was blood. All receptors come from an elderly man in good health.

As for this clonotype: Because the CDR3's place on the DNA is in doubt, the DNA is left out and the CDR3 is given as listed by TCRdb. The gene calls are TRBV12-3 or TRBV12-4 and TRBJ2-1; the table calls TRBD1, which could not be checked here. The CDR3 has 12 amino acids, counting both end residues. CDR3 in amino acids: CASSWGRGAPFF.

The CDR3 reads CSARETGGSNYGYTF. The CDR3 DNA sequence: TGCAGTGCTAGAGAAACAGGGGGCTCAAACTATGGCTACACCTTC. V gene TRBV20-1 combines with J gene TRBJ1-2; 9 positions agree with TRBD1. This CDR3 region has 15 residues. V trimming: 0 bases; J trimming: 2 bases; junction bases outside the gene matches: 4. Germline assignment: CDR1 DFQATT and CDR2 SNEGSKA (reference sequence).

About this clonotype itself: A much more abundant neighbour one base away suggests this may be a read error. The chain combines TRBV20-1 with TRBJ2-1, with TRBD2 identical over 10 bases. The germline CDR1 and CDR2 sequences are DFQATT and SNEGSKA (reference sequence). The CDR3 spans 17 residues. The V and J ends lost 3 bases and 5 bases, in that order; junction bases with no gene match: 13. CDR3: CSASSPLLAGNDNEQFF. DNA for the CDR3: TGCAGTGCTAGCTCACCTCTACTAGCGGGAAACGACAATGAGCAGTTCTTC.

The J gene is TRBJ2-3, the V gene TRBV12-3 or TRBV12-4; D is ambiguous. Trimming left V 5 bases short and J 2 bases short, with 14 bases between. This CDR3 spans 15 amino acids. The CDR3 DNA reads as TGTGCCAGCAGTCCAGACGATGTGAACACAGATACGCAGTATTTT. It codes for CASSPDDVNTDTQYF.

The chain links TRBV27 to TRBJ2-4; a possible D gene is TRBD2 (6 bases). Germline CDR1 reads MNHEY; CDR2 reads SMNVEV (reference sequence). The CDR3 has 15 residues. V was pared by 5 bases and J by 6 bases, with 17 bases between. The CDR3, as DNA: TGTGCCAGCAGTGCAAGGAGGGTTGGTGGAAACATTCAGTACTTC. It specifies CASSARRVGGNIQYF.

In this sample, this clonotype turned up many times. V gene TRBV5-1 combines with J gene TRBJ2-3; D is ambiguous. V was cut by 6 bases and J by 6 bases, with 17 bases left in between. Germline V gene sequence: CDR1 SGHRS, CDR2 YFSETQ. CDR3 length: 14 amino acids. Here the CDR3 reads CASTPGALRDTQYF. In nucleotides, the CDR3 is TGCGCCAGCACCCCCGGCGCCCTCAGGGATACGCAGTATTTT.

This clonotype has only a few counts. The V gene is TRBV12-3 or TRBV12-4, the J gene TRBJ2-5, with 10 bases aligning to TRBD2. V lost 7 bases, J lost 5 bases, and 10 bases stayed unmatched. This CDR3 has 15 residues. CDR3 coding DNA: TGTGCCAGCATTCTAGGACGAGCGGGAGGGGAGACCCAGTACTTC. Amino acids: CASILGRAGGETQYF.

The rearrangement joins TRBV30 to TRBJ1-2; unclear D gene. The CDR3 sequence is 13 residues long. V was cut by 3 bases and J by 8 bases, with 16 bases left in between. Germline-derived CDR1 and CDR2 are GTSNPN and SVGIG (reference sequence). The chain's CDR3 is CAWRARAAYGYTF. The DNA for the CDR3 is TGTGCCTGGAGGGCGAGGGCGGCTTACGGCTACACCTTC.

A few counts support this clonotype. The chain combines TRBV6-2 or TRBV6-3 with TRBJ2-1, with 13 bases aligning to TRBD2. With V trimmed by 0 bases and J by 3 bases, 5 bases remained unmatched. The CDR3 consists of 18 residues. Germline-derived CDR1 and CDR2 are MNHEY and SVGEGT. The CDR3 DNA is TGTGCCAGCAGTTACTCCCCGACTAGCGGGGGGATCTACAATGAGCAGTTCTTC. It encodes CASSYSPTSGGIYNEQFF.

The chain links TRBV29-1 to TRBJ1-1, with 8 bases that match TRBD1. The CDR3 loop spans 14 amino acids. The trim removed 3 bases at V and 0 bases at J, leaving 3 bases unmatched. Germline V gene lookup returns CDR1 SQVTM and CDR2 ANQGSEA. CDR3 protein: CSVELQGVNTEAFF. The CDR3 nucleotides read TGCAGCGTTGAGCTACAGGGGGTGAACACTGAAGCTTTCTTT. Based on the CDR3 plus reference TRBV29-1 and TRBJ1-1, the full variable domain is SAVISQKPSRDICQRGTSLTIQCQVDSQVTMMFWYRQQPGQSLTLIATANQGSEATYESGFVIDKFPISRPNLTFSTLTVSNMSPEDSSIYLCSVELQGVNTEAFFGQGTRLTVV.

The CDR3 nucleotides read TGCGCCAGCAGCCCCACGGGGGGGATTAACGGCTACACCTTC. Translated, it gives CASSPTGGINGYTF. This chain connects TRBV5-1 to TRBJ1-2; weak D call: TRBD1 (5 bases). V shed 4 bases and J shed 8 bases, with 18 bases lying between them. The CDR3 spans 14 residues. The germline V gene encodes CDR1 SGHRS and CDR2 YFSETQ.